The 29 T cell receptor beta chains given below trace back to one sample, sequenced in a study of cytomegalovirus exposure and HLA in healthy donors. Sequencing was performed with immunoSEQ multiplex PCR; in TCRdb, only in-frame clones are kept and a portion is missing. The sample has roughly 150,000 clones; approximately 91% are singletons. Sequencing input: PBMCs. The receptors originated from a man younger than 35 in good health and CMV-seronegative.

The chain employs TRBV11-3 and TRBJ2-3, with a tentative D call TRBD2 (5 bases). Per germline, CDR1 SGHNT and CDR2 YENEEA. V lost 5 bases and J lost 4, with 13 bases in between. The CDR3 runs to 14 residues. The CDR3, as DNA: TGTGCCAGCAGCCCACTAGACGACGCAGATACGCAGTATTTT. Encoded protein: CASSPLDDADTQYF.

This clone came up once. This specimen includes other DNA sequences encoding the same CDR3. The chain recombines TRBV27 with TRBJ2-7; TRBD1 agrees at 8 bases. CDR3 length: 14 residues. After removal of 3 bases from V and 3 bases from J, the junction contained 4 bases not matched to a gene. Germline CDR1 is MNHEY and CDR2 is SMNVEV (reference sequence). In DNA form, the CDR3 reads TGTGCCAGCAGTTTGAGAGACAGGGGCTACGAGCAGTACTTC. Its translation is CASSLRDRGYEQYF.

The sample holds one count of this clone. The rearrangement joins TRBV5-1 to TRBJ2-1, with a possible D match to TRBD2 (6 bases). The germline V gene has CDR1 SGHRS and CDR2 YFSETQ. With 2 bases removed from V and 0 bases from J, the gap between germline ends came to 15 bases. CDR3 length: 17 amino acids. As DNA, the CDR3 is TGCGCCAGCAGCTTAAGACCAACCGGGAGCTCCTACAATGAGCAGTTCTTC. Encoded protein: CASSLRPTGSSYNEQFF.

The gene calls are TRBV30 and TRBJ1-5, with D unresolved. Between the trimmed V and J ends, which lost 0 bases and 2 bases, there was a span of 14 bases. CDR3 size: 16 residues. CDR1 is GTSNPN, CDR2 SVGIG, per germline (reference sequence). The CDR3 coding sequence is TGTGCCTGGAGTGTACGGGGAGGACTCGGCAATCAGCCCCAGCATTTT. It encodes CAWSVRGGLGNQPQHF.

DNA of the CDR3: TGCGCCAGCAGCTTGGATGGACAGGGGAGTAATTCACCCCTCCACTTT. Encoded protein: CASSLDGQGSNSPLHF. This chain connects TRBV5-1 to TRBJ1-6, with TRBD1 matching over 9 bases. With V trimmed by 0 bases and J by 6 bases, 4 bases remained unmatched. The germline V gene has CDR1 SGHRS and CDR2 YFSETQ. The length of the CDR3 is 16 residues.

This rearrangement joins TRBV21-1 to TRBJ2-7; no check of the table's D call, TRBD2, against the DNA was made. TRBV21-1 is flagged as a pseudogene. The CDR3 loop spans 21 amino acids. The CDR3 DNA sequence: TGTGCCAGCAGCAAAGAGGGGAATTGCGGGGCTAGCGGGGCTAGCTCCTACGAGCAGTACGTC. This translates into CASSKEGNCGASGASSYEQYV.

The chain combines TRBV30 with TRBJ1-4; D may be TRBD1 (6 bases). CDR3 length equals 13 residues. Germline-derived CDR1 and CDR2 are GTSNPN and SVGIG (reference sequence). Between the trimmed V and J ends, which lost 5 bases and 4 bases, there was a span of 11 bases. The CDR3 sequence is CAWETGSNEKLFF. CDR3 coding DNA: TGTGCCTGGGAGACAGGCAGTAATGAAAAACTGTTTTTT. Variable domain in full (rest from reference TRBV30 and TRBJ1-4): SQTIHQWPATLVQPVGSPLSLECTVEGTSNPNLYWYRQAAGRGLQLLFYSVGIGQISSEVPQNLSASRPQDRQFILSSKKLLLSDSGFYLCAWETGSNEKLFFGSGTQLSVL.

The chain employs TRBV27 and TRBJ1-2; 8 bases align to TRBD1. Losses at the gene ends were 6 bases for V and 7 bases for J; bases not matched to a gene: 10. This CDR3 spans 14 amino acids. Per the germline V gene, CDR1 is MNHEY and CDR2 is SMNVEV (reference sequence). CDR3 region: CASRRTGGLSGYTF. In nucleotides, the CDR3 is TGTGCCAGCAGGCGAACAGGGGGACTCTCTGGCTACACCTTC.

A single count supports this clone. The gene calls are TRBV6-1 and TRBJ2-7, with TRBD2 as a possible D gene (5 bases). V lost 4 bases to trimming and J lost 3 bases, with 13 bases between them. The CDR3 runs to 14 residues. CDR1 is MNHNS, CDR2 SASEGT, per germline. The DNA of the CDR3 is TGTGCCAGCAGTGGCAGTGAGGGATACTACGAGCAGTACGTC. It yields the protein CASSGSEGYYEQYV.

The CDR3 nucleotides read TGTGCCAGCAGTTTATTGCGTCGACACTACAATGAGCAGTTCTTC. Translated, it gives CASSLLRRHYNEQFF. This sequence joins TRBV27 and TRBJ2-1; D uncertain. This CDR3 contains 15 residues. Trimming took off 1 base at V and 3 bases at J, with 10 bases between the two ends. CDR1 is MNHEY and CDR2 is SMNVEV in the germline V gene (reference sequence).

This chain uses TRBV6-5 with TRBJ1-2; 7 nucleotides align to TRBD1. CDR3 length: 14 residues. Germline V gives CDR1 MNHEY, CDR2 SVGAGI. V shed 7 bases and J 4 bases; nucleotides not matched to a gene: 9. The CDR3 coding sequence is TGTGCCAGCACCCTGGGCAGGGGGACCTATGGCTACACCTTC. Translated: CASTLGRGTYGYTF.

The chain recombines TRBV19 with TRBJ1-5, with 9 bases lining up with TRBD1. V shed 7 bases and J 5 bases; nucleotides not matched to a gene: 9. In germline, CDR1 is LNHDA, CDR2 SQIVND (reference sequence). The CDR3 length is 15 residues. The CDR3 bases are TGTGCCAGTACCACACAGGGGGCGGGAGATCAGCCCCAGCATTTT. Protein: CASTTQGAGDQPQHF.

This chain connects TRBV5-1 to TRBJ2-3; no clear D. CDR3 length: 15 residues. Trimming removed 1 base at V and 0 bases at J, with 9 bases between. Germline CDR1 SGHRS, CDR2 YFSETQ. CDR3 region: CASSLSAGSTDTQYF. CDR3 nucleotides: TGCGCCAGCAGCTTGTCGGCAGGCAGCACAGATACGCAGTATTTT.

This sequence joins TRBV6-1 and TRBJ2-3; 8 bases map to TRBD2. This CDR3 has 16 amino acids. Germline V gene sequence: CDR1 MNHNS, CDR2 SASEGT. V lost 4 bases, J lost 2 bases, and 8 bases stayed unmatched. The CDR3 sequence is CASSVPSGGLTDTQYF. CDR3 in DNA: TGTGCCAGCAGTGTTCCCAGCGGGGGCCTCACAGATACGCAGTATTTT.

The V and J genes are TRBV10-3 and TRBJ2-1, with 7 positions matching TRBD1. The J segment lost 0 bases and the V segment lost 7 bases, leaving 12 bases of the junction unmatched. There are 17 residues in the CDR3. Per germline, CDR1 ENHRY and CDR2 SYGVKD. CDR3 sequence: CAITDEIRGSSYNEQFF. The CDR3, as DNA: TGTGCCATCACCGACGAGATCAGGGGGAGCTCCTACAATGAGCAGTTCTTC.

This chain joins TRBV10-3 and TRBJ2-7; 8 bases match TRBD1. Germline V gene data show CDR1 as ENHRY and CDR2 as SYGVKD. The ends lost 4 bases at V and 5 bases at J; junction bases unmatched: 4. The CDR3 is 13 residues long. CDR3 bases: TGTGCCATCAGTGGACAGGGGAGCAACGAGCAGTACGTC. Translated, it gives CAISGQGSNEQYV.

The V and J genes are TRBV13 and TRBJ2-5, with D tentatively TRBD1 (5 bases). Germline V gene lookup returns CDR1 PRHDT and CDR2 FYEKMQ (reference sequence). This CDR3 is built from 16 residues. Between the trimmed V and J ends, which lost 2 bases and 5 bases, there was a span of 18 bases. CDR3 sequence reads: CASSLKSGIKGETQYF. The CDR3 nucleotides are TGTGCCAGCAGCTTAAAAAGTGGGATTAAGGGGGAGACCCAGTACTTC.

The chain recombines TRBV18 with TRBJ1-5, with 7 bases that match TRBD1. The CDR3 extends over 13 amino acids. Trimming cost V 8 bases and J 4 bases; bases outside gene matches: 5. CDR1 and CDR2 (germline): KGHSH, LQKENI. The CDR3 DNA reads as TGTGCCAGCACAGGGGTAGGTAATCAGCCCCAGCATTTT. Translation: CASTGVGNQPQHF.

The chain has TRBV4-1 and TRBJ2-1; D might be TRBD2 (6 bases). Trimming shortened V by 1 base and J by 0 bases, and 13 bases separated the two germline ends. This CDR3 comprises 17 residues. Germline V gene data show CDR1 as MGHRA and CDR2 as YSYEKL. The CDR3: CASSQGRELSSYNEQFF. Written as DNA, the CDR3 is TGCGCCAGCAGCCAAGGGAGGGAGTTAAGCTCCTACAATGAGCAGTTCTTC.

The chain has TRBV18 and TRBJ2-5; 9 bases are a match to TRBD1. Germline V gene lookup returns CDR1 KGHSH and CDR2 LQKENI. The CDR3 has 16 amino acids. Trimming at V came to 0 bases and at J to 1 base, leaving 3 bases not matched to a gene. The CDR3 nucleotides are TGTGCCAGCTCACCACCCAGGGGACAGGGCCAAGAGACCCAGTACTTC. Translated, it gives CASSPPRGQGQETQYF.

The CDR3 coding sequence is TGTGCCAGCAGCGGGGGGCAAAACATTCAGTACTTC. Its protein product is CASSGGQNIQYF. The rearrangement joins TRBV9 to TRBJ2-4, with a possible D match to TRBD1 (6 bases). Germline lookup yields CDR1 SGDLS and CDR2 YYNGEE. V was clipped by 3 bases and J by 5 bases, with 6 bases between them. This CDR3 comprises 12 residues.

Note on this clone: A read error is possible here, since a much larger clone lies one base away. The J gene is TRBJ2-3, the V gene TRBV6-1, with 13 bases matching TRBD2. J lost 4 bases, V lost 6 bases, and 4 bases had no gene match. The CDR3 covers 15 residues. Germline V lookup: CDR1 MNHNS, CDR2 SASEGT. The CDR3: CASRETSGGADTQYF. As DNA, the CDR3 is TGTGCCAGCAGGGAAACTAGCGGGGGGGCAGATACGCAGTATTTT.

This chain uses TRBV29-1 with TRBJ2-1, with 10 bases that match TRBD1. Germline assignment: CDR1 SQVTM and CDR2 ANQGSEA. The length of the CDR3 is 15 residues. V was pared by 6 bases and J by 5 bases, with 10 bases of the junction left unmatched. CDR3 in DNA: TGCAGCGTCGACACCGGGACAGGGGTTAACAATGAGCAGTTCTTC. This encodes CSVDTGTGVNNEQFF.

The J gene is TRBJ2-3, the V gene TRBV29-1, with D perhaps TRBD1 (5 bases). Germline values: CDR1 SQVTM, CDR2 ANQGSEA. The CDR3 is made up of 15 amino acids. The ends were cut back, 1 base at V and 2 bases at J, with 13 bases in the middle. CDR3 region: CSVEVGRGSTDTQYF. The CDR3 DNA reads TGCAGCGTTGAAGTCGGTAGGGGCTCCACAGATACGCAGTATTTT.

The chain recombines TRBV10-3 with TRBJ1-2, with D possibly being TRBD1 (5 bases). The CDR3 extends over 17 amino acids. Germline CDR1 reads ENHRY; CDR2 reads SYGVKD. V dropped 6 bases and J dropped 0 bases, with 20 bases sitting between them. This chain's CDR3 is CAISRTVGPNTNYGYTF. The CDR3 nucleotides are TGTGCCATCAGCCGGACGGTGGGGCCCAACACTAACTATGGCTACACCTTC.

The chain couples TRBV5-6 to TRBJ2-1, with D perhaps TRBD2 (6 bases). V lost 6 bases and J 3 bases, leaving 10 bases between the germline ends. Looked up from germline, CDR1 is SGHDT and CDR2 is YYEEEE. The length of the CDR3 is 13 residues. DNA for the CDR3: TGTGCCAGCATCGGGACTTACTACAATGAGCAGTTCTTC. Translation: CASIGTYYNEQFF.

The table lists this clone with a few counts. V usage is TRBV9 and J usage is TRBJ2-7, with D possibly being TRBD1 (6 bases). V was pared by 7 bases and J by 0 bases, with 11 bases between. CDR1 is SGDLS and CDR2 is YYNGEE in the germline V gene. The CDR3 has 13 residues. The CDR3 region has the DNA TGTGCCAGCTCCACAGGGAACTCCTACGAGCAGTACTTC. Translation: CASSTGNSYEQYF.

The chain uses TRBV15 and TRBJ1-2; D might be TRBD1 (5 bases). CDR3 length equals 15 residues. Trimming removed 6 bases at V and 8 bases at J, with 22 bases between. Germline V gene data show CDR1 as LNHNV and CDR2 as YYDKDF (reference sequence). The CDR3 nucleotides read TGTGCCACCAGAGCTGGGACTGACTTATGGGGGGGCTACACCTTC. Protein: CATRAGTDLWGGYTF.

The chain carries TRBV27 and TRBJ1-2; the D is unclear. Between the trimmed V and J ends, which lost 1 base and 3 bases, there was a span of 18 bases. Germline V gene data show CDR1 as MNHEY and CDR2 as SMNVEV (reference sequence). CDR3 length equals 17 residues. The CDR3 sequence: CASSLFGAAGAYYGYTF. As DNA, the CDR3 is TGTGCCAGCAGTTTATTTGGAGCGGCAGGAGCGTACTATGGCTACACCTTC.